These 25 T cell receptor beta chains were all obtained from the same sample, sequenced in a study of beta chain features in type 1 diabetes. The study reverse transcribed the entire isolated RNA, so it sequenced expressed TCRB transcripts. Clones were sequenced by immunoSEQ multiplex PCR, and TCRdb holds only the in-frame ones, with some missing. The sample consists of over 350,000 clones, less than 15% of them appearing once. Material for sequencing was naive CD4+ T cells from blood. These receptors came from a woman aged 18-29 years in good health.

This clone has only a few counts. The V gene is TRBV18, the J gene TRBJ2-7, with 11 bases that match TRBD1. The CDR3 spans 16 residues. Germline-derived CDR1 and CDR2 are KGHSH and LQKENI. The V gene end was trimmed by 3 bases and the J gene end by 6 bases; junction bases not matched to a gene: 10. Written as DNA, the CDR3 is TGTGCCAGCTCACCCCCCCTCGGACAGGGGGCAATCGAGCAGTACTTC. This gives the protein CASSPPLGQGAIEQYF. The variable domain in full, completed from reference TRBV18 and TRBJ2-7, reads NAGVMQNPRHLVRRRGQEARLRCSPMKGHSHVYWYRQLPEEGLKFMVYLQKENIIDESGMPKERFSAEFPKEGPSILRIQQVVRGDSAAYFCASSPPLGQGAIEQYFGPGTRLTVT.

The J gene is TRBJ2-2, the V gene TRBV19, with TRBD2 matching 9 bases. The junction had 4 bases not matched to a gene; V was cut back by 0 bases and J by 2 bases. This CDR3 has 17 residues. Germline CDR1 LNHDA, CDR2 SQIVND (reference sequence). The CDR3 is CASSIEDSGRNTGELFF. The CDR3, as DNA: TGTGCCAGTAGTATAGAGGATAGCGGGAGAAACACCGGGGAGCTGTTTTTT.

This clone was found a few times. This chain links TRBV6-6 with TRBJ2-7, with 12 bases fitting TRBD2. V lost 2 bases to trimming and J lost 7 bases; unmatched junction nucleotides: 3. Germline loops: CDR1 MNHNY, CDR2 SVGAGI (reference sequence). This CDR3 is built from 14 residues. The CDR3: CASSYEGLAGEQYF. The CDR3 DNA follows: TGTGCCAGCAGTTACGAGGGACTAGCGGGTGAGCAGTACTTC.

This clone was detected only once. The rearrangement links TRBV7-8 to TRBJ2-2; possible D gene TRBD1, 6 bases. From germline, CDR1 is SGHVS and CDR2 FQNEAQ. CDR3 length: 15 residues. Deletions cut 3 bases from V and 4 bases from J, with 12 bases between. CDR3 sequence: CASSFGTSLTGELFF. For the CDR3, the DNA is TGTGCCAGCAGCTTTGGGACATCTCTCACCGGGGAGCTGTTTTTT.

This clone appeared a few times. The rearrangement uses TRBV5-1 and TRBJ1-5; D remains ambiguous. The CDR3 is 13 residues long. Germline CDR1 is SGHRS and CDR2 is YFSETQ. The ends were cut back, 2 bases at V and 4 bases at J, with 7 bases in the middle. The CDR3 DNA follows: TGCGCCAGCAGCTTAACCACAAATCAGCCCCAGCATTTT. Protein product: CASSLTTNQPQHF.

The CDR3 sequence is CASNGLLAGGNNEQFF. The CDR3 nucleotides are TGTGCCAGTAACGGACTTCTAGCGGGAGGCAACAATGAGCAGTTCTTC. V is TRBV19 and J is TRBJ2-1; 11 bases agree with TRBD2. The CDR3 is 16 amino acids. V lost 7 bases and J lost 5; bases outside the gene matches: 10. Germline assignment: CDR1 LNHDA and CDR2 SQIVND (reference sequence).

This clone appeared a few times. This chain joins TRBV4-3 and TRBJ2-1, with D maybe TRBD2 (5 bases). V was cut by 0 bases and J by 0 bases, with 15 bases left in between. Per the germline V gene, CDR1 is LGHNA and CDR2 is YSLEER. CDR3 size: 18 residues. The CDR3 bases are TGCGCCAGCAGCCAAGAGGTACCTAGCAGCAGCTCCTACAATGAGCAGTTCTTC. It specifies CASSQEVPSSSSYNEQFF.

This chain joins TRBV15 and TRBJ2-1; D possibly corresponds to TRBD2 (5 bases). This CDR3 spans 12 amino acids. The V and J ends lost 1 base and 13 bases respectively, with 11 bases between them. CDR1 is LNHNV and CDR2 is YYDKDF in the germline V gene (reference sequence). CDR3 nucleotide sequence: TGTGCCACCAGCAGAGTTGAGCGGTCCCAGTTCTTC. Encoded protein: CATSRVERSQFF.

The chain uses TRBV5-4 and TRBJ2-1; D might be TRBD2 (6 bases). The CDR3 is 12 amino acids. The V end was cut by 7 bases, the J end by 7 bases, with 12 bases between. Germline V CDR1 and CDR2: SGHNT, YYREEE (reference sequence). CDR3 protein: CASPSGVNEQFF. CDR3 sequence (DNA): TGTGCCAGCCCCTCGGGAGTAAATGAGCAGTTCTTC.

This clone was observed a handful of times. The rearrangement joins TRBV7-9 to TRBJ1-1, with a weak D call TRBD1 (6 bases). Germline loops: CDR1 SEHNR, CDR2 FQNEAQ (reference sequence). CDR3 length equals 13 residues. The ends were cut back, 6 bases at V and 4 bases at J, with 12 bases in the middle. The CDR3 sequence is CASRKDSSTEAFF. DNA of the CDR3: TGTGCCAGCAGAAAGGACAGCTCCACTGAAGCTTTCTTT.

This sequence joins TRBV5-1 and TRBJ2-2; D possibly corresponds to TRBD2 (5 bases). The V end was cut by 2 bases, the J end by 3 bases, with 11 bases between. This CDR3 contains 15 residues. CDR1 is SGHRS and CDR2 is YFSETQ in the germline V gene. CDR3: CASSFNGVDTGELFF. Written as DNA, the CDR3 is TGCGCCAGCAGCTTTAACGGGGTTGACACCGGGGAGCTGTTTTTT.

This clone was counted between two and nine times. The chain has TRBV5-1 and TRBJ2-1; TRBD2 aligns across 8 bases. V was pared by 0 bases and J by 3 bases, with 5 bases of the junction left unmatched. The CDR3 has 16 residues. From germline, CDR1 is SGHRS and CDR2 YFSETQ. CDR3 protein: CASSLALAAYYNEQFF. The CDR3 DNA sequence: TGCGCCAGCAGCTTGGCACTAGCGGCATACTACAATGAGCAGTTCTTC.

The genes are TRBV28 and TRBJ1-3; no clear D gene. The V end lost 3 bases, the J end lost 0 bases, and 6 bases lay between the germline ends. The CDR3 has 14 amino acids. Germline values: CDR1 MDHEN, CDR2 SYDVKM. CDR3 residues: CASSFPRSGNTIYF. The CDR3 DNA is TGTGCCAGCAGTTTCCCCCGCTCTGGAAACACCATATATTTT.

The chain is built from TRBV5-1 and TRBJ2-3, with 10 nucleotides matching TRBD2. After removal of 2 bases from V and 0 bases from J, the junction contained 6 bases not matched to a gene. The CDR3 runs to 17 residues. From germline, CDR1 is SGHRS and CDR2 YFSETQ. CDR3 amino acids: CASSFSLLAGSTDTQYF. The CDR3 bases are TGCGCCAGCAGCTTCTCCTTACTAGCGGGAAGCACAGATACGCAGTATTTT.

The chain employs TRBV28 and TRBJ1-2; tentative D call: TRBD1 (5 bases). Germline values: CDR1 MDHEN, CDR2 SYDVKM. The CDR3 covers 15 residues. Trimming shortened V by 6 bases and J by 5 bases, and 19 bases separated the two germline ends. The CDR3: CASSQQPGTAYGYTF. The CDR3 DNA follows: TGTGCCAGCAGCCAACAACCCGGGACTGCATATGGCTACACCTTC.

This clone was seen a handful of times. CDR3 sequence (DNA): TGCGCCAGCAGCTTAAGGAGCGGGAGGACCCACACCGGGGAGCTGTTTTTT. Protein product: CASSLRSGRTHTGELFF. This chain connects TRBV5-1 to TRBJ2-2; 9 bases line up with TRBD2. V gave up 2 bases and J gave up 3 bases; unmatched junction bases: 8. CDR1 and CDR2 (germline): SGHRS, YFSETQ. The CDR3 runs to 17 residues.

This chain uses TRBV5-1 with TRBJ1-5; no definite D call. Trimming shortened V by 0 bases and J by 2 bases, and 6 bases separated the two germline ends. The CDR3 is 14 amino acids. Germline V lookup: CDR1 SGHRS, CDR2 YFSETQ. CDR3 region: CASSLVAGNQPQHF. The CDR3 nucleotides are TGCGCCAGCAGCTTGGTAGCTGGCAATCAGCCCCAGCATTTT.

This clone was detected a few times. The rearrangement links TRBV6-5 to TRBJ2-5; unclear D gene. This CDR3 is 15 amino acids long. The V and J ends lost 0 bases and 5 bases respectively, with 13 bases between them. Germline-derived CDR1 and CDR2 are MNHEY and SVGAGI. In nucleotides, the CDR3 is TGTGCCAGCAGTTACTCCGAGAGAAGCAGGGAGACCCAGTACTTC. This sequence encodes CASSYSERSRETQYF.

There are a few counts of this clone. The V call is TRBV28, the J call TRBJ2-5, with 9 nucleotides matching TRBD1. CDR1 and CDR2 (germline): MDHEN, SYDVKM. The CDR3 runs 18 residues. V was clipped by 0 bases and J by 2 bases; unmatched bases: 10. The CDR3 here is CASSLWGLRDREQETQYF. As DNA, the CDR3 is TGTGCCAGCAGTTTATGGGGACTCAGGGACAGGGAACAAGAGACCCAGTACTTC.

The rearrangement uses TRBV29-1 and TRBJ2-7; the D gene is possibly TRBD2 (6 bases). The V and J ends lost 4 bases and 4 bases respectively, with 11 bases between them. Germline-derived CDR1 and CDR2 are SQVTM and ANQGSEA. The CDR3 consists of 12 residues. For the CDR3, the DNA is TGCAGCGTTGTCGTTAGCGGTTACGAGCAGTACTTC. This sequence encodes CSVVVSGYEQYF.

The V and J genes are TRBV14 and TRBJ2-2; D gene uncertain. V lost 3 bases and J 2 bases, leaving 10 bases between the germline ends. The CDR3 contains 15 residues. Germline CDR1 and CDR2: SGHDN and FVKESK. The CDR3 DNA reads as TGTGCCAGCAGCCATCGTCCCCCCAACACCGGGGAGCTGTTTTTT. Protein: CASSHRPPNTGELFF.

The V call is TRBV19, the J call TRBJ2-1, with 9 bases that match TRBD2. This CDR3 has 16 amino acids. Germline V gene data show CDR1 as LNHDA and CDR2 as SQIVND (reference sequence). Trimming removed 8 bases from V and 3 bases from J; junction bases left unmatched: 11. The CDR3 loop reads CASESQIAGVYNEQFF. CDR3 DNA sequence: TGTGCCAGTGAAAGTCAAATAGCGGGAGTCTACAATGAGCAGTTCTTC.

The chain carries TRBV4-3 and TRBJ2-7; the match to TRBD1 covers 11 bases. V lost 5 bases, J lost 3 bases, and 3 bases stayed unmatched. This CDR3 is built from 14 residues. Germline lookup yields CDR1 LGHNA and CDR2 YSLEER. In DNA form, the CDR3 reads TGCGCCAGCAGCTTCGGGACAGGGGGCTACGAGCAGTACTTC. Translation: CASSFGTGGYEQYF.

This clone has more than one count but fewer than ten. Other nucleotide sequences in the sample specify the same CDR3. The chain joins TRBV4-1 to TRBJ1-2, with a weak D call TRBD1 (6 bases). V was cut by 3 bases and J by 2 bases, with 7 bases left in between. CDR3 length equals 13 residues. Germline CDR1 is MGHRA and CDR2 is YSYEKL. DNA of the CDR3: TGCGCCAGCAGCCAGACAGGCAACTATGGCTACACCTTC. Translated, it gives CASSQTGNYGYTF.

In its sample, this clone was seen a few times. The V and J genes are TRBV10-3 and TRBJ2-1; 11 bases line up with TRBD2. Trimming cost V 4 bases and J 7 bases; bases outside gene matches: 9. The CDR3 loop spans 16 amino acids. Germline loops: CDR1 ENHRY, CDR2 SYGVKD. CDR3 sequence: CAISGITSGSKNEQFF. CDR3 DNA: TGTGCCATCAGTGGAATTACTAGCGGGAGTAAGAATGAGCAGTTCTTC.